Included here is one T cell receptor (beta chain) sequence, with context. Its specific antigen is unknown. No clone much larger than this one lies a single base away; base qualities are absent. The library was generated by 5' RACE. Instrument on record: Illumina HiSeq 2500. A second PCR of roughly 7 to 11 cycles was performed with a sample-barcoded 5' primer and a J-beta primer mix. A template-switch 5' adaptor carrying 12 random nucleotides introduced a unique molecular identifier onto each TCR beta cDNA molecule. At least 2.5 million CDR3-containing paired-end reads were obtained from each sample. First-strand cDNA synthesis was performed from all RNA using the Mint cDNA synthesis kit, with priming by a TRBC-specific oligonucleotide. Following uracil-DNA glycosylase treatment, a first 18-cycle PCR with universal primers M1SS and BC2_uni_R was performed on all cDNA. Per the source publication's procedure: Normalization of each sample was performed by random selection of 1 million high-quality reads, each carrying a distinct molecular identifier. Instead of being binned into consensus sequences, reads with shared molecular identifiers were discarded. MiTCR, run with a Q25 quality threshold and the strictest error-elimination algorithm, handled CDR3 identification, clonotype clustering and error correction. Lower-bound total TCR beta diversity was estimated with a nonparametric unseen species model using Euler transformation. TCRdb took the public reads, trimmed them with fastp at Q25, ran MiXCR for clone calling and kept in-frame beta chains. Each CDR3 protein gets just one entry, which takes the most common genes and DNA from the rows behind it. The V and J calls follow TCRdb's processing rather than the paper's. In this sample the table shows more than 800,000 distinct CDR3 sequences, less than 50% of which occur a single time. The ten largest clones add up to approximately 17% of the sample.

This sample was taken from a study of blood T cells in healthy people across ages (dated by TCRdb to between 2014 and 2017). Background for the entire study: Template switching captured roughly one uniquely barcoded TCR beta cDNA molecule per two T cells in model experiments. Four age groups were formed from the donors: young (average approximately 15 years), middle-aged (more than 35), aged (about 68) and long-lived (82). Using deep sequencing normalized with unique cDNA molecular identifiers, the study measured how TCR beta repertoire diversity changes with age. For two donors (one aged 18 to 30 and one aged 80 or older), the study analyzed two additional independent replicas of 1 million unique cDNA reads from the same blood draw. To avoid experimental bias, donors of different ages were spread randomly across the sequencing lanes. Points the paper makes about the study in general: Estimates of total diversity based on one million sequenced T cells were regarded as lower bounds and as underestimates. Because donor CMV infection status was unknown, age-related changes in expanded clonotypes were potentially confounded. Because profiling used bulk unsorted PBMCs, naive and antigen-experienced compartments could not be compared conclusively. Compared with the aged group, the long-lived group had more naive CD4+ T cells, fewer expanded clones and increased TCR diversity, a pattern suggesting age selection. Observed TCR beta diversity per million T cells fell roughly linearly with age, and a significant reduction was already apparent by age roughly 40. The percentage of naive T cells measured by flow cytometry correlated strongly with observed TCR beta diversity.

Systemically healthy Caucasian individuals from Russia, 35 to 50 in total and aged about 6 to 95 years, were included as donors. Around 10 milliliters of peripheral blood were drawn from each donor into EDTA-treated Vacutainer tubes. Ficoll-Paque density-gradient centrifugation was used to isolate PBMCs, with at least 7 million per sample. Trizol reagent was used to extract total RNA from the PBMCs, yielding at least 5 micrograms per sample. The percentages of naive CD45RAhigh/CD27high T cells were determined by flow cytometry on a PBMC aliquot from every donor. The CDR3 runs 13 residues from the cysteine to the phenylalanine. The sequence is cut down to CDR3 DNA, 39 bases in frame from base 1. CDR1 and CDR2 (MNHNY, SVGAGI) derive from the germline V gene (reference sequence). After removal of 0 bases from V and 13 bases from J, the junction retains 6 bases not matched to a gene.

This sequence originates from a woman in her sixties or seventies in good health. Sequencing used blood. This chain is built from TRBV6-6 and TRBJ2-1; 7 central nucleotides agree with TRBD2. CDR3 reads: CASSYSMRETQFF. The DNA is as follows: TGTGCCAGCAGTTACTCGATGCGGGAGACCCAGTTCTTC.